Below, 22 T cell receptor beta chains from the same sample are listed, as sequenced in a study of blood T cell repertoires in COVID-19. Some clones are missing from TCRdb's copy, which holds only in-frame ones; the method was immunoSEQ multiplex PCR. Of approximately 120,000 clones in the sample, approximately 85% were seen once. The sample comprised peripheral blood. Receptors originate from a human donor in a cohort sampled during active COVID-19.

The rearrangement links TRBV3-1 (or the pseudogene TRBV3-2) to TRBJ2-4, with D tentatively TRBD1 (5 bases). The CDR3 consists of 17 residues. Trimming took off 1 base at V and 0 bases at J, with 13 bases between the two ends. Germline V CDR1 and CDR2: LGHDT, YNNKEL (reference sequence). CDR3 nucleotides: TGTGCCAGCAGCCAAGTCCCCCAGGGTTCAGCCAAAAACATTCAGTACTTC. It specifies CASSQVPQGSAKNIQYF.

The genes are TRBV5-1 and TRBJ2-1, with TRBD1 matching over 8 bases. The CDR3 is 15 residues long. CDR1 is SGHRS and CDR2 is YFSETQ in the germline V gene. V dropped 0 bases and J dropped 8; count of bases not matched to a gene: 7. The CDR3 DNA is TGCGCCAGCAGCTTGGGGTGGACAGGGAGTGATGAGCAGTTCTTC. Its translation: CASSLGWTGSDEQFF.

V and J are TRBV7-2 and TRBJ1-2; 8 bases match TRBD1. Germline V gene lookup returns CDR1 SGHTA and CDR2 FQGNSA. The CDR3 has 14 residues. V shed 1 base, J shed 7 bases, and the junction held 5 bases outside the gene matches. The CDR3: CASSLGGRGLGYTF. For the CDR3, the DNA is TGTGCCAGCAGCTTAGGTGGCAGGGGGCTTGGCTACACCTTC. The full variable domain, completed using reference TRBV7-2 and TRBJ1-2, is GAGVSQSPSNKVTEKGKDVELRCDPISGHTALYWYRQSLGQGLEFLIYFQGNSAPDKSGLPSDRFSAERTGGSVSTLTIQRTQQEDSAVYLCASSLGGRGLGYTFGSGTRLTVV.

The V and J genes are TRBV19 and TRBJ2-1; 13 nucleotides agree with TRBD2. Germline lookup yields CDR1 LNHDA and CDR2 SQIVND (reference sequence). There are 16 residues in the CDR3. Trimming at V came to 5 bases and at J to 8 bases, leaving 9 bases not matched to a gene. CDR3 amino acids: CASSVRRLAGGDEQFF. The CDR3 DNA sequence: TGTGCCAGTAGTGTGCGTCGACTAGCGGGAGGCGATGAGCAGTTCTTC.

J is TRBJ2-1 and V is TRBV5-1, with TRBD2 matching 9 bases. V was clipped by 0 bases and J by 5 bases; unmatched bases: 3. The CDR3 runs 15 residues. The germline V gene has CDR1 SGHRS and CDR2 YFSETQ. CDR3 bases: TGCGCCAGCAGCTTGGTTAGCGGGAGCGACAATGAGCAGTTCTTC. Protein product: CASSLVSGSDNEQFF.

This clone was recorded once. Here the CDR3 reads CARIPGHHQPGTEAFF. As DNA, the CDR3 is TGTGCCAGGATTCCGGGACACCATCAACCGGGGACTGAAGCTTTCTTT. The V call is TRBV21-1, the J call TRBJ1-1; the D call in the table, TRBD1, was not verified against the DNA. TRBV21-1 is a documented pseudogene. The CDR3 is 16 amino acids.

In this sample, this clone turned up many times. The rearrangement joins TRBV6-4 to TRBJ2-2; 10 nucleotides line up with TRBD1. Germline-derived CDR1 and CDR2 are MRHNA and SNTAGT. The CDR3 totals 14 residues. V shed 4 bases and J 4 bases; nucleotides not matched to a gene: 0. The CDR3 bases are TGTGCCAGCAGTGGGACAGGGGGCACCGGGGAGCTGTTTTTT. Amino acid sequence: CASSGTGGTGELFF.

The chain recombines TRBV7-9 with TRBJ2-7; D possibly corresponds to TRBD2 (6 bases). CDR3 length equals 17 residues. The germline gives CDR1 SEHNR, CDR2 FQNEAQ (reference sequence). V shed 5 bases and J shed 3 bases, with 23 bases lying between them. The CDR3 coding sequence is TGTGCCAGCAGCACGGGGGATTTCGGAGCCCCGCGCTACGAGCAGTACGTC. This sequence encodes CASSTGDFGAPRYEQYV.

V and J are TRBV20-1 and TRBJ2-7; no clear D. CDR1 is DFQATT and CDR2 is SNEGSKA in the germline V gene (reference sequence). This CDR3 region has 13 residues. Between the trimmed V and J ends, which lost 3 bases and 2 bases, there was a span of 11 bases. CDR3: CSASVQDTYEQYF. Written as DNA, the CDR3 is TGCAGTGCTAGTGTCCAGGATACCTACGAGCAGTACTTC.

The J gene is TRBJ1-5, the V gene TRBV2; 8 nucleotides line up with TRBD1. The CDR3 contains 16 residues. CDR1 is SNHLY and CDR2 is FYNNEI in the germline V gene. The junction had 16 bases not matched to a gene; V was cut back by 8 bases and J by 7 bases. CDR3 region: CASGQGDNPFLQPQHF. In nucleotides, the CDR3 is TGTGCCAGCGGACAGGGTGATAATCCGTTCCTGCAGCCCCAGCATTTT.

This clone turned up a few times. The rearrangement joins TRBV5-1 to TRBJ2-3; 11 positions match TRBD2. Germline V gene lookup returns CDR1 SGHRS and CDR2 YFSETQ. The CDR3 length is 17 residues. J was trimmed by 4 bases and V by 2 bases; bases with no gene match: 9. Here the CDR3 reads CASSFLAGGMVSDTQYF. In nucleotides, the CDR3 is TGCGCCAGCAGCTTTCTAGCGGGAGGCATGGTCTCAGATACGCAGTATTTT.

The chain joins TRBV20-1 to TRBJ2-3, with TRBD2 identical over 9 bases. The germline V gene has CDR1 DFQATT and CDR2 SNEGSKA (reference sequence). Trimming cost V 3 bases and J 4 bases; bases outside gene matches: 11. This CDR3 spans 16 amino acids. The CDR3 sequence: CSASPVAGGPADTQYF. The DNA of the CDR3 is TGCAGTGCTAGTCCCGTGGCGGGAGGGCCCGCAGATACGCAGTATTTT.

DNA for the CDR3: TGTGCCAGCAGCCAGGTCCCAGGGGGCGTCACCGGGGAGCTGTTTTTT. It translates to CASSQVPGGVTGELFF. V gene TRBV3-1 (or the pseudogene TRBV3-2) combines with J gene TRBJ2-2; 8 bases align to TRBD1. V was clipped by 3 bases and J by 4 bases; unmatched bases: 7. Germline V gene sequence: CDR1 LGHDT, CDR2 YNNKEL (reference sequence). The CDR3 contains 16 residues.

The chain combines TRBV19 with TRBJ1-2; D not certain. CDR1 and CDR2 (germline): LNHDA, SQIVND (reference sequence). The CDR3 contains 13 residues. V lost 5 bases, J lost 5 bases, and 12 bases lay in between. The CDR3, as DNA: TGTGCCAGTAGTCCCACCCCAGGATATGGCTACACCTTC. Its protein product is CASSPTPGYGYTF.

The V call is TRBV7-8, the J call TRBJ2-1; 8 nucleotides line up with TRBD1. Per the germline V gene, CDR1 is SGHVS and CDR2 is FQNEAQ. The CDR3 length is 16 residues. V shed 5 bases, J shed 7 bases, and the junction held 13 bases outside the gene matches. The CDR3 is CASSLRQGRSGNEQFF. CDR3 DNA: TGTGCCAGCAGCCTAAGACAGGGGCGGTCGGGTAATGAGCAGTTCTTC.

The chain recombines TRBV5-6 with TRBJ2-5; D is ambiguous. This CDR3 is 11 amino acids long. Deletions cut 3 bases from V and 5 bases from J, with 5 bases between. The germline gives CDR1 SGHDT, CDR2 YYEEEE. The CDR3 region is CASSYGETQYF. CDR3 sequence (DNA): TGTGCCAGCAGCTACGGGGAGACCCAGTACTTC. The full variable domain, completed using reference TRBV5-6 and TRBJ2-5, is DAGVTQSPTHLIKTRGQQVTLRCSPKSGHDTVSWYQQALGQGPQFIFQYYEEEERQRGNFPDRFSGHQFPNYSSELNVNALLLGDSALYLCASSYGETQYFGPGTRLLVL.

This chain links TRBV10-3 with TRBJ1-1; the D is unclear. The V gene's germline CDR1 is ENHRY and CDR2 SYGVKD. V was shortened by 3 bases and J by 6 bases, with 20 bases between the two germline ends. The CDR3 loop spans 16 amino acids. The CDR3 spells CAISENIQTNIPEAFF. The CDR3 nucleotides read TGTGCCATCAGTGAAAATATCCAAACAAACATCCCTGAAGCTTTCTTT.

CDR3 sequence (DNA): TGTGCCTGGAGTAACCCTAGCGGAAACACCGGGGAGCTGTTTTTT. Encoded protein: CAWSNPSGNTGELFF. V gene TRBV30 combines with J gene TRBJ2-2, with TRBD2 matching over 7 bases. V trimming: 2 bases; J trimming: 2 bases; junction bases outside the gene matches: 5. The CDR3 is 15 amino acids. Germline V CDR1 and CDR2: GTSNPN, SVGIG (reference sequence).

V and J are TRBV6-5 and TRBJ1-1, with TRBD1 matching 7 bases. J lost 0 bases, V lost 5 bases, and 6 bases had no gene match. This CDR3 has 15 residues. Looked up from germline, CDR1 is MNHEY and CDR2 is SVGAGI. The CDR3 bases are TGTGCCAGCAGTCCCCCGGGACAGTTGAACACTGAAGCTTTCTTT. It yields the protein CASSPPGQLNTEAFF.

The V gene is TRBV2, the J gene TRBJ2-7, with D tentatively TRBD2 (6 bases). The CDR3 is 15 residues long. CDR1 is SNHLY, CDR2 FYNNEI, per germline. V dropped 6 bases and J dropped 0 bases, with 15 bases sitting between them. In nucleotides, the CDR3 is TGTGCCAGCAGCCCGGGACTGACGAGCTCCTACGAGCAGTACGTC. The encoded protein is CASSPGLTSSYEQYV.

The chain combines TRBV7-3 with TRBJ2-5; the match to TRBD2 covers 12 bases. The CDR3 has 15 residues. The V and J ends lost 5 bases and 5 bases, in that order; junction bases with no gene match: 6. The germline V gene encodes CDR1 SGHTA and CDR2 FQGTGA. For the CDR3, the DNA is TGTGCCAGCAGCCAGCTAGCGGGGGGGCCCGAGACCCAGTACTTC. Its protein product is CASSQLAGGPETQYF.

V gene TRBV6-5 combines with J gene TRBJ2-6; D remains unclear. CDR3 length: 15 residues. V was shortened by 5 bases and J by 2 bases, with 10 bases between the two germline ends. The germline V gene encodes CDR1 MNHEY and CDR2 SVGAGI. CDR3 loop: CASSQQPTGANVLTF. Written as DNA, the CDR3 is TGTGCCAGCAGTCAACAACCCACTGGGGCCAACGTCCTGACTTTC.